Below, 26 T cell receptor beta chains from the same sample are listed, as sequenced in a study of T cells in localized non-small cell lung cancer. Method: immunoSEQ multiplex PCR; TCRdb's copy keeps in-frame clones and lacks some. The data show 1,300 to 1,500 clones, 20% to 25% seen once. Here the sequenced sample was normal lung tissue next to the tumor, taken before any cancer treatment. The receptors here all came from a female donor of 60 years or more with stage II squamous cell lung carcinoma.

The J gene is TRBJ1-2, the V gene TRBV30; 7 bases fit TRBD1. CDR1 GTSNPN and CDR2 SVGIG come from the germline V gene (reference sequence). The CDR3 covers 14 residues. With V trimmed by 2 bases and J by 3 bases, 6 bases remained unmatched. The CDR3 DNA follows: TGTGCCTGGAGTTTCGGGACAGCGGACTATGGCTACACCTTC. It yields the protein CAWSFGTADYGYTF.

This clone is judged medium-sized. This rearrangement joins TRBV11-3 to TRBJ2-7; 8 bases match TRBD2. V was clipped by 5 bases and J by 4 bases; unmatched bases: 19. This CDR3 region has 18 residues. Germline CDR1 SGHNT, CDR2 YENEEA. As DNA, the CDR3 is TGTGCCAGCAGCCAGGACCCCCGGGGCGGGGGGATTGGGTACGAGCAGTACTTC. Protein: CASSQDPRGGGIGYEQYF.

The chain couples TRBV6-8 to TRBJ2-1; 12 positions match TRBD2. The germline gives CDR1 MNHGY, CDR2 SAAAGT. The V segment lost 10 bases and the J segment 7 bases; nucleotides outside the gene matches: 8. The CDR3 sequence is 14 residues long. The CDR3 DNA follows: TGTGCCACCTCCGGGACTAGCGGGTTAAATGAGCAGTTCTTC. Its protein is CATSGTSGLNEQFF.

The genes are TRBV29-1 and TRBJ2-3, with 9 bases that match TRBD2. Germline V gene data show CDR1 as SQVTM and CDR2 as ANQGSEA. This CDR3 spans 16 amino acids. In DNA form, the CDR3 reads TGCAGTTCCCTCCGAGGGGCGGGAGGGGACACAGATACGCAGTATTTT. Amino acid sequence: CSSLRGAGGDTDTQYF.

This clone is medium-sized (0.01 to 0.1%) within its sample. The chain joins TRBV7-2 to TRBJ1-2; a possible D gene is TRBD1 (6 bases). The CDR3 has 13 amino acids. Trimming removed 2 bases at V and 9 bases at J, with 13 bases between. CDR1 and CDR2 from the germline V gene are SGHTA and FQGNSA. CDR3 sequence (DNA): TGTGCCAGCAGCTTAAACAGGGAACGGAGCTACACCTTC. Its protein is CASSLNRERSYTF.

This clone is termed medium-sized. This sequence joins TRBV11-3 and TRBJ2-5; 11 bases are shared with TRBD2. Germline assignment: CDR1 SGHNT and CDR2 YENEEA. The CDR3 is 18 amino acids. Unmatched junction bases numbered 10, after V lost 2 bases and J lost 2 bases. CDR3 sequence (DNA): TGTGCCAGCAGCTTACGGCCTAGCGGGGGGACTCTACAAGAGACCCAGTACTTC. This codes for CASSLRPSGGTLQETQYF.

Only a few counts were recorded for this clone. The chain employs TRBV9 and TRBJ1-1; a possible D gene is TRBD1 (6 bases). V was shortened by 5 bases and J by 4 bases, with 15 bases between the two germline ends. The CDR3 has 14 residues. Germline V gene sequence: CDR1 SGDLS, CDR2 YYNGEE. CDR3 residues: CASSTGNPTTEAFF. CDR3 nucleotide sequence: TGTGCCAGCAGTACAGGGAATCCTACCACTGAAGCTTTCTTT. Combining the CDR3 with reference TRBV9 and TRBJ1-1 gives the whole variable domain DSGVTQTPKHLITATGQRVTLRCSPRSGDLSVYWYQQSLDQGLQFLIQYYNGEERAKGNILERFSAQQFPDLHSELNLSSLELGDSALYFCASSTGNPTTEAFFGQGTRLTVV.

The chain carries TRBV28 and TRBJ1-3, with a possible D match to TRBD1 (6 bases). Germline V gene data show CDR1 as MDHEN and CDR2 as SYDVKM. The CDR3 covers 15 residues. V lost 5 bases and J lost 2, with 13 bases in between. CDR3 in DNA: TGTGCCAGCAGTACCCAGGGGTCAGCTGGAAACACCATATATTTT. Its translation is CASSTQGSAGNTIYF.

This chain links TRBV9 with TRBJ2-2; 7 positions match TRBD2. Looked up from germline, CDR1 is SGDLS and CDR2 is YYNGEE. V lost 5 bases, J lost 5 bases, and 12 bases stayed unmatched. This CDR3 has 16 residues. This chain's CDR3 is CASRTGGIARTGELFF. DNA for the CDR3: TGTGCCAGCAGGACCGGGGGGATCGCACGGACCGGGGAGCTGTTTTTT. The full variable domain, with the rest looked up from reference TRBV9 and TRBJ2-2, is DSGVTQTPKHLITATGQRVTLRCSPRSGDLSVYWYQQSLDQGLQFLIQYYNGEERAKGNILERFSAQQFPDLHSELNLSSLELGDSALYFCASRTGGIARTGELFFGEGSRLTVL.

This clone appeared a few times. CDR3 bases: TGTGCCAGCAGTCGAACCAGGGGGCAGACTGAAGCTTTCTTT. It yields the protein CASSRTRGQTEAFF. The chain carries TRBV6-8 and TRBJ1-1; 8 bases match TRBD1. V lost 5 bases to trimming and J lost 5 bases; unmatched junction nucleotides: 7. This CDR3 is built from 14 residues. CDR1 and CDR2 from the germline V gene are MNHGY and SAAAGT.

The chain employs TRBV30 and TRBJ1-4; 7 bases are shared with TRBD1. Germline CDR1 reads GTSNPN; CDR2 reads SVGIG (reference sequence). Trimming cost V 1 base and J 10 bases; bases outside gene matches: 6. The CDR3 contains 13 residues. CDR3 nucleotide sequence: TGTGCCTGGAGTGGACGACAGGGAGGAAAACTGTTTTTT. The encoded protein is CAWSGRQGGKLFF.

A few counts support this clone. This rearrangement joins TRBV14 to TRBJ2-7, with D maybe TRBD2 (6 bases). Germline V gene data show CDR1 as SGHDN and CDR2 as FVKESK. CDR3 length: 13 residues. The V end lost 1 base, the J end lost 6 bases, and 10 bases lay between the germline ends. CDR3 residues: CASSQGDGGEQYF. The CDR3 nucleotides read TGTGCCAGCAGCCAAGGGGACGGGGGCGAGCAGTACTTC.

This clone was counted only a few times. The chain combines TRBV11-3 with TRBJ1-1; D perhaps matches TRBD1 (5 bases). The CDR3 has 16 residues. Trimming stripped 6 bases from V and 4 bases from J, with 21 bases between. Per the germline V gene, CDR1 is SGHNT and CDR2 is YENEEA. CDR3 DNA sequence: TGTGCCAGCAGGATTAATGGGATGAGGCAGGGCACTGAAGCTTTCTTT. Encoded protein: CASRINGMRQGTEAFF.

The J gene is TRBJ2-1, the V gene TRBV6-8; D remains ambiguous. The CDR3 is made up of 13 amino acids. The V end lost 0 bases, the J end lost 2 bases, and 2 bases lay between the germline ends. Looked up from germline, CDR1 is MNHGY and CDR2 is SAAAGT. CDR3 amino acids: CASSYSPYNEQFF. The CDR3 nucleotides read TGTGCCAGCAGTTACTCCCCCTACAATGAGCAGTTCTTC.

The chain recombines TRBV19 with TRBJ2-1; possible D gene TRBD1, 6 bases. CDR1 is LNHDA and CDR2 is SQIVND in the germline V gene (reference sequence). V was pared by 5 bases and J by 0 bases, with 11 bases between. The CDR3 is 15 residues long. CDR3 coding DNA: TGTGCCAGTAGTGTCCGGGACAACTCCTACAATGAGCAGTTCTTC. It codes for CASSVRDNSYNEQFF.

This clone was recorded a few times. J is TRBJ1-1 and V is TRBV14; D unclear. V was trimmed by 2 bases and J by 1 base, leaving 11 bases between them. Germline lookup yields CDR1 SGHDN and CDR2 FVKESK. The CDR3 runs 15 residues. In nucleotides, the CDR3 is TGTGCCAGCAGCCAACTCGGCCAGACGAACACTGAAGCTTTCTTT. Residues: CASSQLGQTNTEAFF.

This clone has more than one count but fewer than ten. V usage is TRBV15 and J usage is TRBJ1-1; D remains unclear. Trimming took 1 base from V and 6 from J, leaving 12 bases between them. This CDR3 contains 14 residues. CDR1 and CDR2 from the germline V gene are LNHNV and YYDKDF (reference sequence). The CDR3 DNA reads TGTGCCACCAGCAGAGGTTCGGGAGGTTCTGAAGCTTTCTTT. It yields the protein CATSRGSGGSEAFF.

This clone was observed a few times. The chain joins TRBV11-3 to TRBJ2-1, with D maybe TRBD2 (5 bases). This CDR3 has 16 amino acids. The V and J ends lost 6 bases and 7 bases respectively, with 22 bases between them. The V gene's germline CDR1 is SGHNT and CDR2 YENEEA. The CDR3 loop reads CASSRPLGLYSNEQFF. The CDR3 DNA sequence: TGTGCCAGCAGTCGACCCCTAGGACTCTACTCTAATGAGCAGTTCTTC.

The chain combines TRBV5-1 with TRBJ2-5; TRBD1 matches 8 bases. The CDR3 is 14 amino acids. After removal of 0 bases from V and 5 bases from J, the junction contained 3 bases not matched to a gene. CDR1 and CDR2 (germline): SGHRS, YFSETQ. Here the CDR3 reads CASSLGTGPETQYF. CDR3 coding DNA: TGCGCCAGCAGCTTGGGGACAGGGCCGGAGACCCAGTACTTC.

This clone was detected only a few times. The rearrangement links TRBV10-3 to TRBJ2-1, with D unresolved. With 2 bases removed from V and 4 bases from J, the gap between germline ends came to 12 bases. Germline V lookup: CDR1 ENHRY, CDR2 SYGVKD. There are 15 residues in the CDR3. The DNA of the CDR3 is TGTGCCATCAGTGAGGCTGGCAATGAGTACAATGAGCAGTTCTTC. Amino acid sequence: CAISEAGNEYNEQFF.

The chain combines TRBV30 with TRBJ1-1; D ambiguous. The V gene lost 7 bases and the J gene lost 4 bases, with 10 bases spanning the gap. This CDR3 region has 11 residues. Germline lookup yields CDR1 GTSNPN and CDR2 SVGIG (reference sequence). As DNA, the CDR3 is TGTGCCTCCCCGGGGAGCACTGAAGCTTTCTTT. This codes for CASPGSTEAFF.

The chain joins TRBV19 to TRBJ2-2; the match to TRBD2 covers 12 bases. Germline loops: CDR1 LNHDA, CDR2 SQIVND (reference sequence). Losses at the gene ends were 3 bases for V and 7 bases for J; bases not matched to a gene: 9. The CDR3 has 17 amino acids. The CDR3 reads CASSMRASGGAIGELFF. The CDR3 DNA reads as TGTGCCAGTAGTATGCGGGCTAGCGGGGGGGCAATCGGGGAGCTGTTTTTT.

By share of the sample, this clone is large. V gene TRBV6-8 combines with J gene TRBJ2-1, with TRBD2 identical over 9 bases. This CDR3 is built from 16 residues. Germline V lookup: CDR1 MNHGY, CDR2 SAAAGT. Unmatched junction bases numbered 10, after V lost 6 bases and J lost 4 bases. The CDR3 protein is CASRRLAEGLYNEQFF. In DNA form, the CDR3 reads TGTGCCAGCAGAAGACTAGCGGAGGGGTTATACAATGAGCAGTTCTTC.

The CDR3 is CASSPNRGSTEAFF. In nucleotides, the CDR3 is TGTGCCAGCAGCCCAAACAGGGGGTCAACTGAAGCTTTCTTT. V gene TRBV11-3 combines with J gene TRBJ1-1; 8 nucleotides line up with TRBD1. This CDR3 has 14 amino acids. Trimming removed 5 bases from V and 5 bases from J; junction bases left unmatched: 7. From germline, CDR1 is SGHNT and CDR2 YENEEA.

V and J are TRBV19 and TRBJ2-3, with 10 bases matching TRBD2. Per the germline V gene, CDR1 is LNHDA and CDR2 is SQIVND (reference sequence). This CDR3 region has 15 residues. Germline trimming cut 1 base from V and 3 bases from J; bases unmatched to any gene: 1. The CDR3 DNA sequence: TGTGCCAGTAGTATAGGAGCGGGAGGGACAGATACGCAGTATTTT. It yields the protein CASSIGAGGTDTQYF.

This clone was picked up a small number of times. The rearrangement uses TRBV15 and TRBJ1-5; D uncertain. This CDR3 has 15 residues. The germline V gene has CDR1 LNHNV and CDR2 YYDKDF (reference sequence). Trimming pared 1 base from V and 2 bases from J, leaving 9 bases between. The DNA of the CDR3 is TGTGCCACCAGCAGAGGGCCGACGGGCAATCAGCCCCAGCATTTT. Its translation: CATSRGPTGNQPQHF. The variable domain in full, completed from reference TRBV15 and TRBJ1-5, reads DAMVIQNPRYQVTQFGKPVTLSCSQTLNHNVMYWYQQKSSQAPKLLFHYYDKDFNNEADTPDNFQSRRPNTSFCFLDIRSPGLGDTAMYLCATSRGPTGNQPQHFGDGTRLSIL.